Below are 21 T cell receptor beta chains sequenced from a single sample in a study of control samples from healthy donors and cancer patients (dated by TCRdb to the early 2020s). The library was built by means of the immunoSEQ multiplex PCR assay. The table was pulled from immuneACCESS by TCRdb, which kept in-frame rearrangements only. Such tables lose some clones; where checked, under half of the loss comes from unresolved V genes, and the rest has no known cause. The sample table shows about 130,000 clones, and around 90% are seen once. The ten largest clones capture about 2.5% of the sample. The material sequenced was blood. These receptor sequences come from a man aged 35-49 years in good health.

The chain uses TRBV5-4 and TRBJ2-7, with D perhaps matching TRBD1 or TRBD2 (6 bases each). In germline, CDR1 is SGHNT, CDR2 YYREEE (reference sequence). The length of the CDR3 is 15 residues. Trimming removed 3 bases at V and 0 bases at J, with 13 bases between. CDR3 sequence reads: CASSWGREPSYEQYF. The CDR3 region has the DNA TGTGCCAGCAGCTGGGGGCGGGAACCCTCCTACGAGCAGTACTTC.

The chain carries TRBV11-2 and TRBJ1-2; D ambiguous. CDR1 is SGHAT, CDR2 FQNNGV, per germline. The germline V and J ends were trimmed by 0 bases and 8 bases, with 7 bases remaining between them. The CDR3 loop spans 12 amino acids. The chain's CDR3 is CASSLEAGGYTF. CDR3 coding DNA: TGTGCCAGCAGCTTAGAGGCGGGGGGCTACACCTTC. Complete variable domain (other parts from reference TRBV11-2 and TRBJ1-2): EAGVAQSPRYKIIEKRQSVAFWCNPISGHATLYWYQQILGQGPKLLIQFQNNGVVDDSQLPKDRFSAERLKGVDSTLKIQPAKLEDSAVYLCASSLEAGGYTFGSGTRLTVV.

V and J are TRBV5-1 and TRBJ1-6; no reliable D call. CDR3 length: 14 residues. CDR1 is SGHRS and CDR2 is YFSETQ in the germline V gene. V shed 0 bases and J shed 7 bases, with 8 bases lying between them. The CDR3 spells CASSLGPPNSPLHF. In DNA, the CDR3 is TGCGCCAGCAGCTTGGGACCCCCCAATTCACCCCTCCACTTT.

The J gene is TRBJ2-5, the V gene TRBV4-1; D not certain. CDR1 is MGHRA and CDR2 is YSYEKL in the germline V gene. CDR3 length: 14 amino acids. V lost 1 base and J 3 bases, leaving 9 bases between the germline ends. For the CDR3, the DNA is TGCGCCAGCAGCCAAGGGTTCCGGGAAGAGACCCAGTACTTC. It is translated as CASSQGFREETQYF.

The V and J genes are TRBV19 and TRBJ1-6; D may be TRBD1 (5 bases). The germline gives CDR1 LNHDA, CDR2 SQIVND (reference sequence). This CDR3 region has 14 residues. V lost 6 bases and J lost 7, with 13 bases in between. CDR3 residues: CASRFGATNSPLHF. In DNA, the CDR3 is TGTGCCAGTAGATTCGGGGCCACCAATTCACCCCTCCACTTT.

The chain combines TRBV6-5 with TRBJ1-4; the match to TRBD1 covers 7 bases. The CDR3 spans 15 residues. V shed 6 bases and J 7 bases; nucleotides not matched to a gene: 11. The germline gives CDR1 MNHEY, CDR2 SVGAGI. Here the CDR3 DNA reads TGTGCCAGCAGGTCCGGGACAGCCTCGTTTGAAAAACTGTTTTTT. This codes for CASRSGTASFEKLFF.

The chain joins TRBV27 to TRBJ2-7; D is possibly TRBD1 (7 bases). The CDR3 runs to 14 residues. Germline V CDR1 and CDR2: MNHEY, SMNVEV (reference sequence). V was clipped by 2 bases and J by 2 bases, with 10 bases between them. CDR3 DNA: TGTGCCAGCAGTTTAGGAGGGACAGCCTACGAGCAGTACTTC. Protein sequence: CASSLGGTAYEQYF.

The chain carries TRBV5-1 and TRBJ1-1, with a tentative D call TRBD1 (5 bases). The V and J ends lost 0 bases and 3 bases respectively, with 15 bases between them. The germline CDR1 and CDR2 sequences are SGHRS and YFSETQ. CDR3 size: 16 residues. The DNA of the CDR3 is TGCGCCAGCAGCTTGGATATGGGGGAGAGCTACACTGAAGCTTTCTTT. As protein: CASSLDMGESYTEAFF.

This clone was recorded only once. V and J are TRBV5-6 and TRBJ2-5; no definite D call. V lost 0 bases, J lost 3 bases, and 6 bases lay in between. This CDR3 has 13 amino acids. Per the germline V gene, CDR1 is SGHDT and CDR2 is YYEEEE. The CDR3 DNA is TGTGCCAGCAGCTTGGATAACAAAGAGACCCAGTACTTC. It is translated as CASSLDNKETQYF.

The chain couples TRBV28 to TRBJ2-1; no clear D. Per the germline V gene, CDR1 is MDHEN and CDR2 is SYDVKM. V was cut by 8 bases and J by 3 bases, with 14 bases left in between. The CDR3 totals 14 residues. The CDR3 bases are TGTGCCAGCGGATTTGGCCGGGTCTACAATGAGCAGTTCTTC. This translates into CASGFGRVYNEQFF. The full variable domain, with the rest looked up from reference TRBV28 and TRBJ2-1, is DVKVTQSSRYLVKRTGEKVFLECVQDMDHENMFWYRQDPGLGLRLIYFSYDVKMKEKGDIPEGYSVSREKKERFSLILESASTNQTSMYLCASGFGRVYNEQFFGPGTRLTVL.

The chain combines TRBV2 with TRBJ1-1; no firm D call. The CDR3 contains 13 residues. Germline assignment: CDR1 SNHLY and CDR2 FYNNEI. Trimming removed 8 bases from V and 4 bases from J, with 14 bases in between. CDR3 loop: CASLGGFGTEAFF. DNA of the CDR3: TGTGCCAGCCTGGGAGGGTTTGGCACTGAAGCTTTCTTT.

The V gene is TRBV11-3, the J gene TRBJ2-1; the match to TRBD2 covers 10 bases. After removal of 4 bases from V and 8 bases from J, the junction contained 8 bases not matched to a gene. This CDR3 region has 15 residues. Germline V lookup: CDR1 SGHNT, CDR2 YENEEA. CDR3 DNA: TGTGCCAGCAGCTCGAGCGGGGGGGGTGTGTATGAGCAGTTCTTC. It is translated as CASSSSGGGVYEQFF.

The CDR3 loop is CASSAGLAGFSTDTQYF. The CDR3 region has the DNA TGTGCCAGCAGCGCAGGGTTAGCGGGATTTAGCACAGATACGCAGTATTTT. The gene calls are TRBV11-2 and TRBJ2-3, with 8 bases fitting TRBD2. The ends lost 5 bases at V and 0 bases at J; junction bases unmatched: 10. This CDR3 region has 17 residues. CDR1 is SGHAT, CDR2 FQNNGV, per germline.

The chain uses TRBV19 and TRBJ1-2; D unclear. Trimming removed 7 bases at V and 2 bases at J, with 14 bases between. The germline V gene encodes CDR1 LNHDA and CDR2 SQIVND (reference sequence). This CDR3 is 14 amino acids long. CDR3 DNA sequence: TGTGCCAGTACTGAAAGCAGCCGGAACTATGGCTACACCTTC. It is translated as CASTESSRNYGYTF. Supplemented by reference TRBV19 and TRBJ1-2, the full variable domain reads DGGITQSPKYLFRKEGQNVTLSCEQNLNHDAMYWYRQDPGQGLRLIYYSQIVNDFQKGDIAEGYSVSREKKESFPLTVTSAQKNPTAFYLCASTESSRNYGYTFGSGTRLTVV.

The V and J genes are TRBV4-1 and TRBJ1-1, with D possibly matching TRBD1 (6 bases). Germline-derived CDR1 and CDR2 are MGHRA and YSYEKL. This CDR3 comprises 15 residues. The V gene lost 1 base and the J gene lost 3 bases, with 12 bases spanning the gap. The CDR3 loop is CASSQVEGGDTEAFF. For the CDR3, the DNA is TGCGCCAGCAGCCAAGTAGAGGGGGGAGACACTGAAGCTTTCTTT.

The rearrangement uses TRBV27 and TRBJ1-3, with D uncertain. The V end lost 6 bases, the J end lost 0 bases, and 18 bases lay between the germline ends. The germline V gene has CDR1 MNHEY and CDR2 SMNVEV (reference sequence). This CDR3 has 17 residues. CDR3 nucleotides: TGTGCCAGCAGCCCGATTCTTAATAGTGTCTCTGGAAACACCATATATTTT. Amino acid sequence: CASSPILNSVSGNTIYF.

The chain couples TRBV19 to TRBJ2-5; D is perhaps TRBD1 (6 bases). Germline CDR1 and CDR2: LNHDA and SQIVND (reference sequence). CDR3 size: 15 residues. Trimming stripped 9 bases from V and 3 bases from J, with 20 bases between. CDR3 in amino acids: CASRGVGAGEETQYF. CDR3 bases: TGTGCCAGCAGGGGTGTTGGGGCAGGGGAAGAGACCCAGTACTTC.

This rearrangement joins TRBV27 to TRBJ2-7, with D unresolved. This CDR3 has 13 amino acids. The germline CDR1 and CDR2 sequences are MNHEY and SMNVEV (reference sequence). Trimming shortened V by 2 bases and J by 2 bases, and 7 bases separated the two germline ends. CDR3 protein: CASSLRRTYEQYF. The CDR3 coding sequence is TGTGCCAGCAGTTTAAGGCGAACCTACGAGCAGTACTTC.

The chain is built from TRBV7-2 and TRBJ2-5, with D hard to call. In germline, CDR1 is SGHTA, CDR2 FQGNSA. This CDR3 has 13 amino acids. The ends were cut back, 1 base at V and 7 bases at J, with 10 bases in the middle. CDR3 sequence reads: CASSLDEPGTQYF. The CDR3 nucleotides read TGTGCCAGCAGCTTAGACGAGCCAGGGACCCAGTACTTC.

The J gene is TRBJ2-3, the V gene TRBV19; the D is unclear. V shed 0 bases and J shed 7 bases, with 14 bases lying between them. Germline CDR1 reads LNHDA; CDR2 reads SQIVND (reference sequence). The CDR3 spans 15 residues. This chain's CDR3 is CASSIERTGSNTQYF. CDR3 DNA: TGTGCCAGTAGTATAGAGCGGACGGGTTCAAATACGCAGTATTTT.

This sequence joins TRBV12-3 or TRBV12-4 and TRBJ2-7, with D uncertain. The V end lost 5 bases, the J end lost 1 base, and 6 bases lay between the germline ends. This CDR3 has 12 amino acids. The CDR3 sequence is CASSANSYEQYF. The CDR3 coding sequence is TGTGCCAGCAGTGCCAATTCCTACGAGCAGTACTTC.